These 11 T cell receptor beta chains originate from one sample sequenced in a study of CD8 T cells in ankylosing spondylitis. General study results and limits: Characteristic, it appeared, of ankylosing spondylitis blood was a TCR beta motif of eight or nine highly homologous variants.

TCRdb itself ran the 5' RACE reads through MiXCR, one entry per CDR3 protein. The sample holds 250,000 to 350,000 distinct CDR3 sequences, approximately 8% seen once. No antigen is known for these receptors. Sequenced sample: blood, either unsorted or a sorted T cell fraction (not recorded which). These receptors originate from a male donor with ankylosing spondylitis.

This rearrangement joins TRBV4-1 to TRBJ2-1; D possibly uses TRBD1 or TRBD2 (5 bases each). Germline loops: CDR1 MGHRA, CDR2 YSYEKL. This CDR3 comprises 15 residues. Trimming left V 0 bases short and J 3 bases short, with 9 bases between. CDR3 protein: CASSQEGTDYNEQFF. The CDR3 DNA is TGCGCCAGCAGCCAAGAGGGGACGGACTACAATGAGCAGTTCTTC.

This clonotype came up a few times. This chain joins TRBV5-1 and TRBJ1-1, with TRBD1 matching over 7 bases. The CDR3 contains 15 residues. Germline CDR1 reads SGHRS; CDR2 reads YFSETQ. After removal of 4 bases from V and 1 base from J, the junction contained 7 bases not matched to a gene. CDR3 nucleotides: TGCGCCAGCAGCCCATTGACAGGGCCGAACACTGAAGCTTTCTTT. Its protein product is CASSPLTGPNTEAFF.

In its sample, this clonotype was seen many times. The chain recombines TRBV15 with TRBJ2-1, with 11 bases identical to TRBD2. CDR3 length: 18 amino acids. Germline-derived CDR1 and CDR2 are LNHNV and YYDKDF (reference sequence). Trimming at V came to 3 bases and at J to 5 bases, leaving 12 bases not matched to a gene. The CDR3, as DNA: TGTGCCACCAGCAGGTTTGTCGGGACTAGCGGCCCGAACAATGAGCAGTTCTTC. Its translation: CATSRFVGTSGPNNEQFF.

The V and J genes are TRBV4-2 and TRBJ1-2; 7 bases match TRBD1. The CDR3 runs to 14 residues. Trimming cost V 4 bases and J 7 bases; bases outside gene matches: 9. In germline, CDR1 is LGHNA, CDR2 YNFKEQ. CDR3 loop: CASSRGQGDRGYTF. The CDR3 DNA reads as TGTGCCAGCAGCCGTGGCCAGGGGGATCGTGGCTACACCTTC.

There are many counts of this clonotype. The chain combines TRBV4-1 with TRBJ2-3; 10 bases line up with TRBD2. After removal of 0 bases from V and 4 bases from J, the junction contained 4 bases not matched to a gene. Per germline, CDR1 MGHRA and CDR2 YSYEKL. CDR3 length: 16 amino acids. The DNA for the CDR3 is TGCGCCAGCAGCCAAGAAGGTCTAGCGGGAGCAGATACGCAGTATTTT. Amino acids: CASSQEGLAGADTQYF.

This chain links TRBV4-3 with TRBJ2-1; D possibly corresponds to TRBD2 (6 bases). The CDR3 contains 16 residues. Trimming left V 0 bases short and J 4 bases short, with 13 bases between. The germline V gene encodes CDR1 LGHNA and CDR2 YSLEER. This chain's CDR3 is CASSQEPSGSYNEQFF. The CDR3 bases are TGCGCCAGCAGCCAAGAGCCCAGCGGGTCTTACAATGAGCAGTTCTTC.

This clonotype was seen repeatedly, ten times or more. The junction differs from germline at one of its ends, possibly a read error. The rearrangement joins TRBV12-3 or TRBV12-4 to TRBJ2-1; D is unresolved. This CDR3 is built from 11 residues. The CDR3 DNA follows: TGTGCCAGCAGGTTAGTGGGTGAGCAGTTCTTC. It yields the protein CASRLVGEQFF.

This clonotype was picked up a small number of times. The chain is built from TRBV3-1 and TRBJ2-1, with TRBD2 identical over 8 bases. With V trimmed by 0 bases and J by 6 bases, 7 bases remained unmatched. The CDR3 has 16 residues. CDR1 and CDR2 (germline): LGHDT, YNNKEL (reference sequence). CDR3 DNA: TGTGCCAGCAGCCAAGAGGCCGGGAGGGGGGCCAATGAGCAGTTCTTC. Protein sequence: CASSQEAGRGANEQFF.

The V and J genes are TRBV5-5 and TRBJ2-1, with D perhaps TRBD2 (6 bases). The ends were cut back, 0 bases at V and 5 bases at J, with 15 bases in the middle. Germline V gives CDR1 SGHKS, CDR2 YYEKEE (reference sequence). The CDR3 contains 16 residues. CDR3 amino acids: CASSLEMTGTHNEQFF. The CDR3 region has the DNA TGTGCCAGCAGCTTGGAAATGACCGGGACTCACAATGAGCAGTTCTTC.

The chain recombines TRBV10-1 with TRBJ2-1; 7 nucleotides line up with TRBD2. This CDR3 spans 13 amino acids. The V and J ends lost 2 bases and 6 bases, in that order; junction bases with no gene match: 1. Germline CDR1 reads WNHNN; CDR2 reads SYGVQD (reference sequence). CDR3: CASSEPSGNEQFF. Written as DNA, the CDR3 is TGCGCCAGCAGTGAGCCTAGCGGCAATGAGCAGTTCTTC.

This clonotype has only a few counts. The chain joins TRBV6-2 or TRBV6-3 to TRBJ2-7, with D perhaps matching TRBD2 (5 bases). V was cut by 5 bases and J by 6 bases, with 11 bases left in between. CDR1 is MNHEY, CDR2 SVGEGT, per germline. The CDR3 sequence is 12 residues long. The CDR3 sequence: CASSHNGVEQYF. DNA of the CDR3: TGTGCCAGCAGTCACAACGGGGTCGAGCAGTACTTC.